Presented here are 22 T cell receptor beta chains from one specimen sequenced in a study of prognosis after radiotherapy for stage I lung cancer. From genomic DNA, two-round multiplex PCR was used to amplify TCR beta CDR3. Round one of PCR was performed, and it used primers specific to each TRBV and TRBJ gene. Via MiXCR, TCRdb re-called the multiplex PCR reads, giving one row per CDR3 protein. The sample lists about 31,000 distinct CDR3 sequences, about 40% occurring once. This specimen was PBMCs, taken before or after stereotactic body radiation therapy (not recorded which). The receptors were sampled from a donor of 50 years or more with non-small cell lung cancer.

The chain is built from TRBV6-1 and TRBJ2-1; D not resolved. The CDR3 loop spans 13 amino acids. The germline V and J ends were trimmed by 0 bases and 6 bases, with 6 bases remaining between them. From germline, CDR1 is MNHNS and CDR2 SASEGT. CDR3 nucleotide sequence: TGTGCCAGCAGTGAAGCGGGGTCCAATGAGCAGTTCTTC. Translation gives CASSEAGSNEQFF.

On this clonotype itself: A much larger clone lies a single base off, so this may be a read error. The chain employs TRBV10-3 and TRBJ1-1, with D maybe TRBD1 (6 bases). Germline V gene lookup returns CDR1 ENHRY and CDR2 SYGVKD. The length of the CDR3 is 15 residues. V lost 4 bases, J lost 3 bases, and 15 bases lay in between. The CDR3 coding sequence is TGTGCCATCAGTGCCCCCGTGCAGGGGTACACTGAAGCTTTCTTT. The encoded protein is CAISAPVQGYTEAFF.

At least ten counts were recorded for this clonotype. This chain links TRBV15 with TRBJ1-3; no definite D call. Germline V gene lookup returns CDR1 LNHNV and CDR2 YYDKDF (reference sequence). The CDR3 spans 15 residues. Trimming pared 0 bases from V and 5 bases from J, leaving 11 bases between. The CDR3 nucleotides are TGTGCCACCAGCAGAGATCGGAACAGAAGAAACACCATATATTTT. Translating gives CATSRDRNRRNTIYF.

This clonotype was recorded many times. The V and J genes are TRBV30 and TRBJ1-5; D is possibly TRBD1 (5 bases). V was cut by 7 bases and J by 4 bases, with 14 bases left in between. CDR3 length: 13 amino acids. Germline V lookup: CDR1 GTSNPN, CDR2 SVGIG (reference sequence). This CDR3 reads CASSEGRNQPQHF. The CDR3 DNA is TGTGCCTCCAGCGAGGGGAGAAATCAGCCCCAGCATTTT.

By proportion, this clonotype is medium-sized. The chain has TRBV28 and TRBJ2-7, with TRBD1 matching 7 bases. The CDR3 spans 15 residues. Germline V gives CDR1 MDHEN, CDR2 SYDVKM. Trimming took 4 bases from V and 6 from J; bases not matched to a gene: 12. The CDR3 region is CASSYLRQGESEQYF. Written as DNA, the CDR3 is TGTGCCAGCAGTTACCTCCGACAGGGAGAGAGCGAGCAGTACTTC.

This clonotype occurred many times. The genes are TRBV20-1 and TRBJ2-1, with 9 bases fitting TRBD2. Germline lookup yields CDR1 DFQATT and CDR2 SNEGSKA (reference sequence). The CDR3 consists of 15 residues. Losses at the gene ends were 6 bases for V and 3 bases for J; bases not matched to a gene: 9. The CDR3, as DNA: TGCAGTGCCAAGGGGAGCGGGGGGTTCTACAATGAGCAGTTCTTC. It specifies CSAKGSGGFYNEQFF.

The chain is built from TRBV11-3 and TRBJ2-7; a possible D gene is TRBD2 (5 bases). Looked up from germline, CDR1 is SGHNT and CDR2 is YENEEA. The V end lost 3 bases, the J end lost 4 bases, and 13 bases lay between the germline ends. The CDR3 runs to 14 residues. The chain's CDR3 is CASSFPGEGYEQYF. Here the CDR3 DNA reads TGTGCCAGCAGCTTCCCGGGCGAGGGATACGAGCAGTACTTC.

Remarks on this clonotype: A much bigger clone sits one base away, suggesting this may be a read error. The chain recombines TRBV7-9 with TRBJ2-7, with D possibly being TRBD1 (5 bases). V gave up 3 bases and J gave up 4 bases, with 7 bases separating them. The CDR3 length is 12 residues. Germline CDR1 reads SEHNR; CDR2 reads FQNEAQ (reference sequence). This chain's CDR3 is CASSLDTYEQYF. CDR3 bases: TGTGCCAGCAGCTTGGACACGTACGAGCAGTACTTC.

In its sample, this clonotype is large (0.1 to 1%). The V gene is TRBV6-1, the J gene TRBJ2-2; the D gene is possibly TRBD1 (5 bases). In germline, CDR1 is MNHNS, CDR2 SASEGT. CDR3 length: 15 residues. V lost 3 bases to trimming and J lost 4 bases, with 12 bases between them. Written as DNA, the CDR3 is TGTGCCAGCAGTGACTCACCAGGGTCCACCGGGGAGCTGTTTTTT. Its protein is CASSDSPGSTGELFF.

This chain connects TRBV12-3 or TRBV12-4 to TRBJ1-1; TRBD1 aligns across 9 bases. V lost 6 bases to trimming and J lost 4 bases; unmatched junction nucleotides: 6. The CDR3 is 14 residues long. CDR3 in DNA: TGTGCCAGCAGGGGGGGACAGGGACTCACTGAAGCTTTCTTT. Its translation is CASRGGQGLTEAFF.

Remarks on this clonotype: Possible read error: a much larger clone is one base away. The gene calls are TRBV11-3 and TRBJ2-2; D is perhaps TRBD1 (5 bases). CDR3 size: 17 residues. Germline CDR1 is SGHNT and CDR2 is YENEEA. CDR3 in amino acids: CASSPETPDSYTWELFF. CDR3 sequence (DNA): TGTGCCAGCAGCCCAGAAACCCCAGACAGCTACACCTGGGAGCTGTTTTTT.

The chain carries TRBV19 and TRBJ1-6; no definite D call. This CDR3 is built from 15 residues. Germline V lookup: CDR1 LNHDA, CDR2 SQIVND (reference sequence). The germline V and J ends were trimmed by 3 bases and 5 bases, with 11 bases remaining between them. CDR3 DNA sequence: TGTGCCAGTAGTATCTCGAGATTCAATAATTCACCCCTCCACTTT. This encodes CASSISRFNNSPLHF.

This clonotype has ten or more counts. This chain uses TRBV11-2 with TRBJ1-2, with TRBD1 matching 7 bases. V gave up 5 bases and J gave up 4 bases; unmatched junction bases: 13. The CDR3 spans 16 residues. Germline assignment: CDR1 SGHAT and CDR2 FQNNGV. The CDR3 DNA is TGTGCCAGCAGCATAGGTCCCGGGACAGCCGGCTATGGCTACACCTTC. Its translation is CASSIGPGTAGYGYTF.

The rearrangement links TRBV6-1 to TRBJ2-7, with D perhaps assigned TRBD1 or TRBD2 (5 bases each). The V end was cut by 5 bases, the J end by 3 bases, with 14 bases between. Germline V gene sequence: CDR1 MNHNS, CDR2 SASEGT. This CDR3 comprises 14 residues. CDR3 in amino acids: CASSPRDGVYEQYF. The CDR3 DNA reads TGTGCCAGCAGTCCCCGGGACGGAGTCTACGAGCAGTACTTC.

The chain links TRBV7-9 to TRBJ2-2; 7 bases align to TRBD2. This CDR3 has 15 residues. The V and J ends lost 5 bases and 1 base, in that order; junction bases with no gene match: 4. Germline-derived CDR1 and CDR2 are SEHNR and FQNEAQ (reference sequence). The CDR3 region has the DNA TGTGCCAGCAGCGAGACTAGCCTGAACACCGGGGAGCTGTTTTTT. It translates to CASSETSLNTGELFF.

The chain links TRBV7-6 to TRBJ2-1; 13 bases are a match to TRBD2. Germline V gene sequence: CDR1 SGHVS, CDR2 FNYEAQ. Losses at the gene ends were 0 bases for V and 9 bases for J; bases not matched to a gene: 2. The CDR3 sequence is 15 residues long. CDR3 coding DNA: TGTGCCAGCAGCTTAGCAGGACTAGCGGGAGTTGAGCAGTTCTTC. Translation gives CASSLAGLAGVEQFF. Together with reference TRBV7-6 and TRBJ2-1, the CDR3 gives the full variable domain: GAGVSQSPRYKVTKRGQDVALRCDPISGHVSLYWYRQALGQGPEFLTYFNYEAQQDKSGLPNDRFSAERPEGSISTLTIQRTEQRDSAMYRCASSLAGLAGVEQFFGPGTRLTVL.

The chain carries TRBV19 and TRBJ1-1, with 7 bases matching TRBD1. V lost 5 bases to trimming and J lost 1 base; unmatched junction nucleotides: 4. This CDR3 spans 14 amino acids. Germline V lookup: CDR1 LNHDA, CDR2 SQIVND (reference sequence). This CDR3 reads CASSFGTANTEAFF. In nucleotides, the CDR3 is TGTGCCAGTAGTTTCGGGACAGCGAACACTGAAGCTTTCTTT.

The gene calls are TRBV20-1 and TRBJ2-7; 7 bases line up with TRBD2. The germline gives CDR1 DFQATT, CDR2 SNEGSKA (reference sequence). The CDR3 contains 14 residues. V lost 3 bases to trimming and J lost 5 bases; unmatched junction nucleotides: 10. This CDR3 reads CSASGRVWEHEQYF. In DNA form, the CDR3 reads TGCAGTGCTAGTGGGAGGGTATGGGAGCACGAGCAGTACTTC.

The chain recombines TRBV30 with TRBJ1-2; D remains ambiguous. Germline lookup yields CDR1 GTSNPN and CDR2 SVGIG (reference sequence). Trimming shortened V by 2 bases and J by 0 bases, and 13 bases separated the two germline ends. The CDR3 is 15 residues long. CDR3: CAWSLYSGPNYGYTF. The CDR3 bases are TGTGCCTGGAGTTTATATTCAGGCCCTAACTATGGCTACACCTTC.

The chain combines TRBV9 with TRBJ1-6; D is ambiguous. The CDR3 sequence is 12 residues long. The V gene's germline CDR1 is SGDLS and CDR2 YYNGEE. Trimming removed 4 bases from V and 6 bases from J, with 5 bases in between. The DNA of the CDR3 is TGTGCCAGCAGCCCCAGTAATTCACCCCTCCACTTT. Translating it yields CASSPSNSPLHF.

In regard to this clonotype: One end of the junction varies from germline; a read error may be responsible. This chain uses TRBV2 with TRBJ1-3, with unresolved D. CDR1 and CDR2 (germline): SNHLY, FYNNEI. CDR3 length: 14 residues. The CDR3 sequence is CASIPCGPGNIIYF. The CDR3 coding sequence is TGTGCCAGCATTCCCTGTGGACCTGGAAACATCATATATTTT. The full variable domain, its missing parts supplied by reference TRBV2 and TRBJ1-3, is EPEVTQTPSHQVTQMGQEVILRCVPISNHLYFYWYRQILGQKVEFLVSFYNNEISEKSEIFDDQFSVERPDGSNFTLKIRSTKLEDSAMYFCASIPCGPGNIIYFGEGSWLTVV.

The chain is built from TRBV28 and TRBJ1-2, with a weak D call TRBD1 (5 bases). The germline V gene has CDR1 MDHEN and CDR2 SYDVKM. The CDR3 has 12 residues. V was trimmed by 3 bases and J by 8 bases, leaving 10 bases between them. CDR3 residues: CASSLGVGGYTF. The CDR3 nucleotides are TGTGCCAGCAGTTTGGGGGTCGGCGGCTACACCTTC.